The present TCR beta chain was sequenced within a study of cytotoxic CD8 clonotypes in ibrutinib-treated CLL. Looking at the study overall: After a median roughly 12 months on treatment (6 to 36), response samples were drawn.

V dropped 8 bases and J dropped 0; count of bases not matched to a gene: 9. This CDR3 has 16 amino acids. CDR1 SEHNR and CDR2 FQNEAQ come from the germline V gene (reference sequence). Genomic DNA in a quantity of around 2 micrograms was derived from cryopreserved PBMCs for TCR beta libraries. Notes on this clone: Its antigen is undetermined.

Study-level points and caveats: Public clonotypes occurred uncommonly; on treatment, they contracted or remained stable. Baseline clonality was higher than in age-matched healthy donors and moved in step with circulating CD8+ T-cell counts.

TCRdb's table, derived via immunoSEQ multiplex PCR, lists solely in-frame clones and lacks some. The table lists 150,000 or so clones, 81% of them singletons. The receptor was derived from a human donor with chronic lymphocytic leukemia. The source was PBMCs, collected after 12 months of ibrutinib treatment. The rearrangement joins TRBV7-9 to TRBJ2-2; the match to TRBD1 covers 7 bases. Written as DNA, the CDR3 is TGTGCCAGCGGCCCCCTCGGGACAGCGAACACCGGGGAGCTGTTTTTT. Residues: CASGPLGTANTGELFF.